The 6 T cell receptor beta chains in this list originate from one sample, sequenced in a study of CD8+ T cells in alopecia areata. The treatment denotes: oral pan-JAK inhibitor, 5-10 mg twice daily. RNA extraction and reverse transcription yielded cDNA as sequencing template. TCRdb's table, derived via immunoSEQ multiplex PCR, lists solely in-frame clones and lacks some. The repertoire includes fewer than 250,000 clones, less than 45% of them detected once, and 0.4% to 0.55% sits in the top ten. The sequences come from CD4+ T cells sorted from blood, collected at approximately week 30, from a patient treated with tofacitinib. The receptors come from a human donor with alopecia areata.

The chain carries TRBV20-1 and TRBJ2-7; D gene uncertain. This CDR3 has 11 amino acids. Germline V gene data show CDR1 as DFQATT and CDR2 as SNEGSKA (reference sequence). Trimming removed 6 bases at V and 4 bases at J, with 10 bases between. CDR3 in amino acids: CSAKPSYEQYF. CDR3 DNA sequence: TGCAGTGCCAAGCCTAGTTACGAGCAGTACTTC.

The chain is built from TRBV12-5 and TRBJ2-1; the D is unclear. Trimming removed 6 bases at V and 12 bases at J, with 12 bases between. The CDR3 is made up of 11 amino acids. Germline V CDR1 and CDR2: LGHNT, FRNRAP. CDR3 coding DNA: TGTGCTAGTGGGACCACGGGTTGGCAGTTCTTC. Translating gives CASGTTGWQFF.

The rearrangement uses TRBV30 and TRBJ1-5; 10 nucleotides match TRBD1. Per germline, CDR1 GTSNPN and CDR2 SVGIG (reference sequence). The V and J ends lost 2 bases and 4 bases, in that order; junction bases with no gene match: 8. The CDR3 runs 16 residues. Here the CDR3 DNA reads TGTGCCTGGAGTACAGGAGGGGACAGGGGTAATCAGCCCCAGCATTTT. Its protein is CAWSTGGDRGNQPQHF.

This chain connects TRBV11-3 to TRBJ2-1; D assignment may be TRBD1 or TRBD2 (6 bases each). Germline V gives CDR1 SGHNT, CDR2 YENEEA. There are 17 residues in the CDR3. Trimming removed 3 bases from V and 8 bases from J, with 23 bases in between. The CDR3 sequence: CASSFSELGGGGYEQFF. The CDR3 bases are TGTGCCAGCAGCTTCTCGGAACTAGGGGGAGGTGGGTATGAGCAGTTCTTC. Drawing the rest from reference TRBV11-3 and TRBJ2-1, the complete variable domain is EAGVVQSPRYKIIEKKQPVAFWCNPISGHNTLYWYLQNLGQGPELLIRYENEEAVDDSQLPKDRFSAERLKGVDSTLKIQPAELGDSAVYLCASSFSELGGGGYEQFFGPGTRLTVL.

The chain carries TRBV6-5 and TRBJ1-5; D call uncertain. Germline V gives CDR1 MNHEY, CDR2 SVGAGI. The CDR3 runs 15 residues. The V end lost 6 bases, the J end lost 0 bases, and 12 bases lay between the germline ends. The DNA of the CDR3 is TGTGCCAGCAGACCCCGCGGGGTTAGCAATCAGCCCCAGCATTTT. Translated, it gives CASRPRGVSNQPQHF.

The chain joins TRBV30 to TRBJ2-2, with a tentative D call TRBD2 (5 bases). V was shortened by 0 bases and J by 6 bases, with 8 bases between the two germline ends. The germline V gene encodes CDR1 GTSNPN and CDR2 SVGIG (reference sequence). This CDR3 comprises 13 residues. Here the CDR3 DNA reads TGTGCCTGGAGTGTACGAGGGTCCGGGGAGCTGTTTTTT. It encodes CAWSVRGSGELFF.